This TCR beta chain was found in a study of siplizumab effects on memory and regulatory T cells. Data came from immunoSEQ multiplex PCR; TCRdb stores just in-frame clones and leaves some out. The sample yields about 120,000 clones, around 94% seen once. Study findings and constraints: Alloreactive sequences from unstimulated CD4+ memory cells fell significantly with siplizumab. Apparently more diverse than memory cells, naive T cells also seemed major alloresponse contributors.

The CDR3 runs 16 residues. Germline loops: CDR1 SGHNT, CDR2 YYREEE (reference sequence). V was cut by 4 bases and J by 7 bases, with 18 bases left in between. Concerning this clone: Its matching antigen is unknown.

The rearrangement joins TRBV5-4 to TRBJ1-6, with D unresolved. This sequence originates from a human donor in good health. The sample was non-Treg CD4+ T cells sorted from blood. For the CDR3, the DNA is TGTGCCAGCAGCCAACAAAACACCATCCTAAATTCACCCCTCCACTTT. It codes for CASSQQNTILNSPLHF.